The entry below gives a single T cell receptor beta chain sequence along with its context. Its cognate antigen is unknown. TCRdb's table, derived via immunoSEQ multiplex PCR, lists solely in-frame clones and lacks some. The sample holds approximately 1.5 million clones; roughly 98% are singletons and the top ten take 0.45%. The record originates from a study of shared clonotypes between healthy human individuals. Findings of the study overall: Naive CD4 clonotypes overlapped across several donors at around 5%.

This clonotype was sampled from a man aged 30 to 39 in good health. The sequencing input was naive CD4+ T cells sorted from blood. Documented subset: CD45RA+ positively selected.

The CDR3 loop reads CASSQGDDREEHF. The CDR3 nucleotides read TGTGCCAGCAGCCAAGGGGATGATAGGGAAGAGCATTTT. The chain links TRBV16 to TRBJ1-5; the D is unclear. V was trimmed by 2 bases and J by 14 bases, leaving 16 bases between them. CDR1 KGHSY and CDR2 FQNENV come from the germline V gene. The CDR3 is made up of 13 amino acids.